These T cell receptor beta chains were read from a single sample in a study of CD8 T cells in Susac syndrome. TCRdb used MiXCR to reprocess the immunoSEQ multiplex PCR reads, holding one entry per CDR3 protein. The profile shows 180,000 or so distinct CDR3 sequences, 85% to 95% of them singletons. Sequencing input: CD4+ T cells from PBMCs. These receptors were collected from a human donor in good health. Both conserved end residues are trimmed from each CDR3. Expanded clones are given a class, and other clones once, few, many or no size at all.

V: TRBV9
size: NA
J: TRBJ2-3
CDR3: ASSVEGGGDTQY

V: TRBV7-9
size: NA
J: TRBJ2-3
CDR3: ASSPLRGSGSQTDTQY

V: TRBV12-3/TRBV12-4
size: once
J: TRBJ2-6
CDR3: ASTLRSGANVLT

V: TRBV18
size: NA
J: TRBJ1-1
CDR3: ASSLQGSTEAF

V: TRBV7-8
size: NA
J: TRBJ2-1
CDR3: ASGPDHRAGYNEQF

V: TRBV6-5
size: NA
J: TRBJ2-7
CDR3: ASSYSRASYEQY

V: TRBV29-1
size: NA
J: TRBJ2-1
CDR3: SVAPMSSYNEQF

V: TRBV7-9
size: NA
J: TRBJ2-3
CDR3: ASSSTLWAFPRREY

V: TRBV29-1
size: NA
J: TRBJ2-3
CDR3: SAGRGSTDTQY

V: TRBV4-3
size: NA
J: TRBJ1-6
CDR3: ASSQGRGSNSPLH

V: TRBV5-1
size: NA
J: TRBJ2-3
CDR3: ASSSLPADTQY

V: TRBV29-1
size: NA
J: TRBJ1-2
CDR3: SVSPYQQGAQGYT

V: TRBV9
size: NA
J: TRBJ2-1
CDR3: ASSARTSGRGEQF

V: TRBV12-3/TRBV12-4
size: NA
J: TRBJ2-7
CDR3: ASSREKGQIYEQY

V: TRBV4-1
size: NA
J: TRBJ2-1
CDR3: ASSQAGGPEQF

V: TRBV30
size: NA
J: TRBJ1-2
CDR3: AWQIGGSFYGYT

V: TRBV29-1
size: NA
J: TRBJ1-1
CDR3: SAQGVSGNTEAF

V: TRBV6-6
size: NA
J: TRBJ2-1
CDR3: ACHSVLGEQF

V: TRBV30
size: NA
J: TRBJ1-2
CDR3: AWAKTSYGYT

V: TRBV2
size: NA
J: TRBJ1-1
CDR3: ASSAGTTEAF

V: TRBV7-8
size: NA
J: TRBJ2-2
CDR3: ASSRHLENTGELF

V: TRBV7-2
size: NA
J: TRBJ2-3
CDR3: ASSSHTGAGGRDTQY

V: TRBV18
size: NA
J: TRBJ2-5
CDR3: ASSPQGRETQY

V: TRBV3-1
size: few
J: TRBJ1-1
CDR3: ASSLTGVTEAF

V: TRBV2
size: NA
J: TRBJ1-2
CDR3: ASSEDRLAYGYT

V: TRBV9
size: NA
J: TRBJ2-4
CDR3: ASSETSGGNIQY

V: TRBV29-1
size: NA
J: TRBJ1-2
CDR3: SAQTWQALDGYT

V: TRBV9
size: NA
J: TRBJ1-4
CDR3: ASSDLTGSALF

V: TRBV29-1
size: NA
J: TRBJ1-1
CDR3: SATTELNTEAF

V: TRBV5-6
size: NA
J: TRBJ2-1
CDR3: ASSSSPGTYNEQF

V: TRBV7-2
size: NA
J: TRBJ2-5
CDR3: ASSFLIQETQY

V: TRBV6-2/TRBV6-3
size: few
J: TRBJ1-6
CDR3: ASSYEGRGFTPLH

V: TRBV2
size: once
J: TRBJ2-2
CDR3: ASIPGLAGTGELF

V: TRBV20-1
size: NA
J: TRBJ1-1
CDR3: SARLTGGAF

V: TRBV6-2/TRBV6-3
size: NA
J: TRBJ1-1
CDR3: ASSSQRGYTEAF

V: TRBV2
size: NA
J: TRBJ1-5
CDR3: ASSPSRDQPQH

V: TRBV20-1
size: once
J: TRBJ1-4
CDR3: SARDDLRDGEKLF

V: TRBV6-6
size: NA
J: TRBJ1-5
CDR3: ASTTGWNQPQH

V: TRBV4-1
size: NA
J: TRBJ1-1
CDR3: ASSQEGTGGREAF

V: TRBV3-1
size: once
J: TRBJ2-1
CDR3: ASSQGTSGRREQF

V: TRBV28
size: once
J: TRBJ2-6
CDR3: ASRIPSGANVLT

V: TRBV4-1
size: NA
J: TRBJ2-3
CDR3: ASSQGTTRRPDTQY

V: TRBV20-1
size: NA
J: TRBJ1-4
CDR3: SASIDGEKLF

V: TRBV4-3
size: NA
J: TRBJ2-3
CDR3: ASSQDRAGRSTDTQY

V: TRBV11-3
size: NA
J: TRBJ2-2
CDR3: ASSLDPRGGRELF

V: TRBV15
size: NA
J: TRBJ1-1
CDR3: ATSRGGNTEAF

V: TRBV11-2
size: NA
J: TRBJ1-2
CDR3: ASSRSTGGLGGYT

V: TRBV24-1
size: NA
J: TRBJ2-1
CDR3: ATSDPRLAGENEQF

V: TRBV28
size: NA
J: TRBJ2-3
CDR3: ASSTTSGRVSDTQY

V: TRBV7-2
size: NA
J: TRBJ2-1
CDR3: ASSSHSGEQF

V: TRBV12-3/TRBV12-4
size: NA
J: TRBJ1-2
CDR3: ASSLGDSFYGYT

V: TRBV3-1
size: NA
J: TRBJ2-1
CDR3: ASSQENEQF

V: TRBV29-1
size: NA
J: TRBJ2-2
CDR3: SVAGTAHTEELF

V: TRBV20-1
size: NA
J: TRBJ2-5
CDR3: SASSPRGIQETQY

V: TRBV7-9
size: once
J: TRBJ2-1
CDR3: ASSELAGVSNEQF

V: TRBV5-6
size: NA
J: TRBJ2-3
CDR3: ASSFRDGFTDTQY

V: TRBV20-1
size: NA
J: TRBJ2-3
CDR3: SARSRDASTDTQY

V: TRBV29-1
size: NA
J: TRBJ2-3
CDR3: SVVRGGNGRADTQY

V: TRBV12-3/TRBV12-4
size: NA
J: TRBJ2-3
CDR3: ASSLAGVRTDTQY